What follows describes a single T cell receptor (beta chain). Its antigen is unidentified. Some clones are missing from TCRdb's copy, which holds only in-frame ones; the method was immunoSEQ multiplex PCR. The profile shows under 50,000 clones, around 90% of them singletons. The sample originates from a study of a mutant IDH1 vaccine in newly diagnosed glioma. Turning to the study itself: Eight vaccine doses were administered to patients at weeks 1, 3, 5, 7, 11, 15, 19 and 23.

This CDR3 comprises 13 residues. Per the germline V gene, CDR1 is SEHNR and CDR2 is FQNEAQ (reference sequence). V shed 5 bases and J shed 2 bases, with 10 bases lying between them. The time point is: week 23, last vaccination. The investigators gave 300 ug of mutant IDH1 20-mer peptide in each vaccine dose, together with topical imiquimod. Donor diagnoses consisted of new WHO grade 3 or 4 IDH1-mutant, ATRX-lost astrocytomas. The starting material was PBMCs, obtained from a glioma patient whose treatment included an IDH1 peptide vaccine. The chain has TRBV7-9 and TRBJ2-7; unclear D gene. This clonotype originated in a man in his fifties or sixties with glioma. The CDR3 coding sequence is TGTGCCAGCAGCCCCAAGGGCCCCTACGAGCAGTACTTC. Translating it yields CASSPKGPYEQYF.